A single sample is the source of the 18 T cell receptor beta chains below, sequenced in a study of blood T cells in healthy people across ages. Sample-barcoded 5' priming and a J-beta primer mix drove a second PCR of about 6 to 12 cycles. Via MiXCR, TCRdb re-called the 5' RACE reads, giving one row per CDR3 protein. The data show 450,000 to 700,000 distinct CDR3 sequences, with 25% to 30% seen just once and approximately 17% held by the top ten. The source material was blood. The receptor source for this set is a woman in her 70s in good health.

V usage is TRBV29-1 and J usage is TRBJ2-5; D not certain. The J call may be in error: the DNA end matches TRBJ2-7 better. This CDR3 is 12 amino acids long. The germline gives CDR1 SQVTM, CDR2 ANQGSEA. The DNA for the CDR3 is TGCAGCGTTGGGACCGATACCTACGAGCAGTACTTC. Protein: CSVGTDTYEQYF.

This clonotype was recorded a few times. V and J are TRBV18 and TRBJ1-2, with D tentatively TRBD1 (6 bases). The CDR3 consists of 15 residues. V gave up 1 base and J gave up 7 bases, with 16 bases separating them. CDR1 is KGHSH and CDR2 is LQKENI in the germline V gene. CDR3 in amino acids: CASSPLDDRPSGYTF. Here the CDR3 DNA reads TGTGCCAGCTCACCACTGGACGACAGGCCTTCTGGCTACACCTTC.

This clonotype turned up a few times. The chain recombines TRBV20-1 with TRBJ2-7; 10 bases agree with TRBD1. Germline loops: CDR1 DFQATT, CDR2 SNEGSKA (reference sequence). The CDR3 extends over 13 amino acids. J lost 5 bases, V lost 5 bases, and 6 bases had no gene match. CDR3 protein: CSADRDRGHEQYF. The CDR3 DNA follows: TGCAGTGCTGACCGGGACAGGGGCCACGAGCAGTACTTC.

DNA for the CDR3: TGCAGCGTCGCTGACAGTAGTCAAGAGACCCAGTACTTC. Its translation: CSVADSSQETQYF. The V and J genes are TRBV29-1 and TRBJ2-5, with a tentative D call TRBD1 (5 bases). Germline loops: CDR1 SQVTM, CDR2 ANQGSEA. The V end lost 6 bases, the J end lost 2 bases, and 13 bases lay between the germline ends. CDR3 length: 13 amino acids. Filled out from reference TRBV29-1 and TRBJ2-5, the complete variable domain reads SAVISQKPSRDICQRGTSLTIQCQVDSQVTMMFWYRQQPGQSLTLIATANQGSEATYESGFVIDKFPISRPNLTFSTLTVSNMSPEDSSIYLCSVADSSQETQYFGPGTRLLVL.

This clonotype was detected a few times. V gene TRBV6-5 combines with J gene TRBJ1-2; TRBD1 is a possible D gene (5 bases). Trimming cost V 11 bases and J 8 bases, with 18 bases left between them. The CDR3 consists of 12 residues. The germline gives CDR1 MNHEY, CDR2 SVGAGI. The CDR3 DNA follows: TGTGCCGCGATCAGGGCCTCAGGGGGCTACACCTTC. Translated: CAAIRASGGYTF.

J is TRBJ2-7 and V is TRBV20-1, with 10 nucleotides matching TRBD2. The CDR3 extends over 16 amino acids. Trimming took 6 bases from V and 7 from J; bases not matched to a gene: 18. Germline CDR1 DFQATT, CDR2 SNEGSKA (reference sequence). This CDR3 is CSAPLERERGGLEQYF. The CDR3 coding sequence is TGCAGTGCCCCACTAGAACGTGAGCGGGGGGGTTTGGAGCAGTACTTC.

Only a few counts were recorded for this clonotype. This rearrangement joins TRBV29-1 to TRBJ1-5; no definite D call. The V end was cut by 1 base, the J end by 1 base, with 8 bases between. Germline V gives CDR1 SQVTM, CDR2 ANQGSEA. The CDR3 is 14 amino acids. CDR3 loop: CSVEGGTSNQPQHF. As DNA, the CDR3 is TGCAGCGTTGAAGGGGGAACGAGCAATCAGCCCCAGCATTTT.

The chain is built from TRBV12-3 or TRBV12-4 and TRBJ2-1, with 10 bases identical to TRBD2. CDR3 length equals 14 residues. The ends lost 7 bases at V and 4 bases at J; junction bases unmatched: 4. The CDR3 sequence is CASTLAGAYNEQFF. The CDR3 DNA is TGTGCCAGCACCCTAGCGGGGGCGTACAATGAGCAGTTCTTC.

The chain has TRBV20-1 and TRBJ2-1; D is possibly TRBD1 (6 bases). The CDR3 runs to 16 residues. CDR1 and CDR2 from the germline V gene are DFQATT and SNEGSKA (reference sequence). V was clipped by 1 base and J by 0 bases, with 13 bases between them. Here the CDR3 reads CSARVRTASSYNEQFF. The CDR3, as DNA: TGCAGTGCTAGAGTGAGGACAGCAAGCTCCTACAATGAGCAGTTCTTC.

The table lists this clonotype with many counts. V and J are TRBV6-5 and TRBJ2-1; TRBD2 matches at 11 bases. The CDR3 extends over 17 amino acids. Germline V gene lookup returns CDR1 MNHEY and CDR2 SVGAGI. Trimming removed 4 bases from V and 4 bases from J; junction bases left unmatched: 9. The CDR3 is CASSFELAGDRYNEQFF. CDR3 nucleotide sequence: TGTGCCAGCAGTTTCGAACTAGCGGGGGACCGATACAATGAGCAGTTCTTC.

The genes are TRBV12-3 or TRBV12-4 and TRBJ1-2; 7 nucleotides line up with TRBD1. The CDR3 runs to 11 residues. The V segment lost 7 bases and the J segment 7 bases; nucleotides outside the gene matches: 3. CDR3 loop: CASTYRGGYTF. CDR3 nucleotides: TGTGCCAGCACCTACAGGGGTGGCTACACCTTC.

This clonotype was observed a few times. The chain recombines TRBV7-2 with TRBJ2-3; 12 bases fit TRBD2. This CDR3 has 16 residues. Germline-derived CDR1 and CDR2 are SGHTA and FQGNSA. J gave up 3 bases and V 5 bases, and 6 bases lay outside the gene matches. CDR3 loop: CASSPTSGGNTDTQYF. For the CDR3, the DNA is TGTGCCAGCAGCCCCACTAGCGGGGGGAATACAGATACGCAGTATTTT.

The chain combines TRBV29-1 with TRBJ1-1, with 7 bases fitting TRBD1. The CDR3 consists of 17 residues. Germline-derived CDR1 and CDR2 are SQVTM and ANQGSEA. Trimming at V came to 5 bases and at J to 5 bases, leaving 20 bases not matched to a gene. CDR3 sequence: CSVPTWGRGIGGTEAFF. DNA for the CDR3: TGCAGCGTTCCTACGTGGGGCAGGGGGATTGGGGGGACTGAAGCTTTCTTT.

The V and J genes are TRBV3-1 and TRBJ2-5; D possibly matches TRBD1 or TRBD2 (5 bases each). V was shortened by 6 bases and J by 4 bases, with 15 bases between the two germline ends. Germline CDR1 reads LGHDT; CDR2 reads YNNKEL (reference sequence). This CDR3 region has 14 residues. The CDR3 nucleotides are TGTGCCAGCAGGGGGGATTTGGGGAGAGAGACCCAGTACTTC. Its protein is CASRGDLGRETQYF.

This clonotype showed up just a few times. V is TRBV7-3 and J is TRBJ2-5, with D hard to call. The J call could be wrong; TRBJ2-7 is a better fit for the DNA end. Germline CDR1 is SGHTA and CDR2 is FQGTGA. CDR3 size: 12 residues. The CDR3 nucleotides read TGTGCCAGCAGCTTCGACGGCCACGAGCAGTACTTC. Translated, it gives CASSFDGHEQYF.

This chain joins TRBV5-1 and TRBJ1-1, with no clear D. Trimming took 2 bases from V and 1 from J, leaving 15 bases between them. This CDR3 comprises 16 residues. Germline V gene data show CDR1 as SGHRS and CDR2 as YFSETQ. CDR3 residues: CASSFGGLRKNTEAFF. The CDR3 DNA reads as TGCGCCAGCAGCTTCGGAGGACTAAGGAAGAACACTGAAGCTTTCTTT.

The chain recombines TRBV7-2 with TRBJ1-4, with D unresolved. V dropped 5 bases and J dropped 5 bases, with 12 bases sitting between them. Germline CDR1 reads SGHTA; CDR2 reads FQGNSA. The length of the CDR3 is 14 residues. CDR3 in amino acids: CASSARQGNEKLFF. The CDR3 DNA follows: TGTGCCAGCAGCGCCCGACAAGGAAATGAAAAACTGTTTTTT.

J is TRBJ2-5 and V is TRBV7-2; the match to TRBD2 covers 12 bases. Trimming at V came to 4 bases and at J to 4 bases, leaving 7 bases not matched to a gene. The germline CDR1 and CDR2 sequences are SGHTA and FQGNSA. This CDR3 spans 16 amino acids. Written as DNA, the CDR3 is TGTGCCAGCAGCTCCCCGACTAGCGGGGGCAGAGAGACCCAGTACTTC. Protein product: CASSSPTSGGRETQYF.